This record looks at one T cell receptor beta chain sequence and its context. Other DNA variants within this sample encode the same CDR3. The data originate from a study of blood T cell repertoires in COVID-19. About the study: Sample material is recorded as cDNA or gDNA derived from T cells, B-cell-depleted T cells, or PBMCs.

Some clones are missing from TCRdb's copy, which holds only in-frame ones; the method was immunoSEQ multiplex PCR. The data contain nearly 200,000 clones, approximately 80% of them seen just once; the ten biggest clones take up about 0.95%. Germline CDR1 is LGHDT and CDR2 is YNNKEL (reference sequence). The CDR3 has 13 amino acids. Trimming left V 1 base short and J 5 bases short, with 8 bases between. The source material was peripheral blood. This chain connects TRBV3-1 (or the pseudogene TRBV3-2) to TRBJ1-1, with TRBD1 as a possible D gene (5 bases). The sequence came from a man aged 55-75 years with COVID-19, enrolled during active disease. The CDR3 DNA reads TGTGCCAGCAGCCAAGGGGGGGGGACTGAAGCTTTCTTT. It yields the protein CASSQGGGTEAFF.